This TCR beta chain was sequenced during a study of blood T cell repertoires in COVID-19. Here immunoSEQ multiplex PCR was the method, and the copy in TCRdb shows in-frame clones only, minus some. Found here are under 300,000 clones, roughly 89% of them singletons; the top ten hold approximately 2.1%. This CDR3 is 16 amino acids long. Looked up from germline, CDR1 is LNHDA and CDR2 is SQIVND (reference sequence). After removal of 5 bases from V and 2 bases from J, the junction contained 9 bases not matched to a gene. This receptor was obtained from a man aged 30-40 years who had recovered from COVID-19. The sequenced sample was peripheral blood. This chain joins TRBV19 and TRBJ2-7, with 10 bases fitting TRBD2. DNA of the CDR3: TGTGCCAGTAGTCCCCGGATAGCGGGGGGTGCCTACGAGCAGTACTTC. It is translated as CASSPRIAGGAYEQYF.